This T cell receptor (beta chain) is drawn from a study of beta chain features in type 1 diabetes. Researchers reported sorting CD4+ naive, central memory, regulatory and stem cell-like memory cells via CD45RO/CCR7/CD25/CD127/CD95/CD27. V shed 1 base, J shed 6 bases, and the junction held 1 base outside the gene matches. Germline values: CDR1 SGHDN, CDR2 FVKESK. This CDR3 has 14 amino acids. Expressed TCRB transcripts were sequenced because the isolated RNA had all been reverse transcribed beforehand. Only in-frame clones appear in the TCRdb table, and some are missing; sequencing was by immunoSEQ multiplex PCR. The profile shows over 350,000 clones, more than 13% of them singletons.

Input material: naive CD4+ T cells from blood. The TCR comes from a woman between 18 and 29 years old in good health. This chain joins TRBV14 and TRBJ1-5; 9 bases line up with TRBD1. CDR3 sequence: CASSQGTGAQPQHF. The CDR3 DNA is TGTGCCAGCAGCCAAGGGACAGGGGCTCAGCCCCAGCATTTT.